These T cell receptor beta chains were read from a single sample in a study of T-cell reconstitution after alpha-beta-depleted transplantation in children. TCRdb reprocessed the PCR reads with MiXCR, giving one entry per CDR3 protein. The table has about 500,000 distinct CDR3 sequences, 32% seen once; the top ten hold roughly 2.5%. Here the sequenced sample was PBMCs from the stem cell graft donor, taken from the stem cell graft. The receptors stem from a human donor who donated a stem cell graft to a child with aplastic anemia. Each CDR3 is given with its conserved first and last residue. The order of the fields is V gene, D gene, J gene, clone size, CDR3 DNA, CDR3 protein. A D gene is named only where the DNA matches it firmly. Clone sizes are given selectively: once, few, many, or a class where the clone is expanded.

>TRBV7-2|.|TRBJ2-1|few
TGTGCCAGCAGCTCAGGGGACTATTGGTTGCCGGATGAGCAGTTCTTC
CASSSGDYWLPDEQFF
>TRBV28|TRBD2|TRBJ2-7|once
TGTGCCAGCAGTCCTAGCGGGTTGGGCTCCTACGAGCAGTACTTC
CASSPSGLGSYEQYF
>TRBV12-3/TRBV12-4|.|TRBJ1-1|.
TGTGCCAGCTGGGAGCGAGGAGCTGAAGCTTTCTTT
CASWERGAEAFF
>TRBV27|TRBD2|TRBJ2-1|.
TGCACCAGCAGTTTATCGGTTCGCGGGAGGGGTTACAATGAGCAGTTCTTC
CTSSLSVRGRGYNEQFF
>TRBV20-1|TRBD1|TRBJ1-1|few
TGCAGTGCTGGTAAACAGGGGTCGTGGGACACTGAAGCTTTCTTT
CSAGKQGSWDTEAFF
>TRBV20-1|.|TRBJ1-4|.
TGCAGTGCTAGAGATCTCGGCACCCAAACGACTAATGAAAAACTGTTTTTT
CSARDLGTQTTNEKLFF
>TRBV6-5|.|TRBJ1-4|.
TGTGCCAGCAGTTACCGGGCAACTAATGAAAAACTGTTTTTT
CASSYRATNEKLFF
>TRBV4-1|.|TRBJ2-1|.
TGCGCCAGCAGCCAAGACCAGGGACGCTCCTACAATGAGCAGTTCTTC
CASSQDQGRSYNEQFF
>TRBV30|.|TRBJ1-5|few
TGTGCCTGGAGCGCCGGGACCAGCAATCAGCCCCAGCATTTT
CAWSAGTSNQPQHF
>TRBV29-1|.|TRBJ1-2|.
TGCAGCGTACCCGGGACAAAAGGTGGCTACACCTTC
CSVPGTKGGYTF
>TRBV5-1|.|TRBJ2-1|.
TGCGCCAGCAGCTTGGAATCTCCATACAATGAGCAGTTCTTC
CASSLESPYNEQFF
>TRBV7-9|.|TRBJ2-1|.
TGTGCCAGCAGCTTTAGTAACGGAGGCAATGAGCAGTTCTTC
CASSFSNGGNEQFF
>TRBV25-1|TRBD1|TRBJ2-1|once
TGTGCCAGCAGTGATCCCGGACAGGGATTACATGAGCAGTTCTTC
CASSDPGQGLHEQFF
>TRBV7-2|TRBD1|TRBJ1-1|few
TGTGCCAGCGTTCTTACCGGGACAGCGAACACTGAAGCTTTCTTT
CASVLTGTANTEAFF
>TRBV28|.|TRBJ2-2|.
TGTGCCAGCAGTCCTACCCGCCAGGCGAACACCGGGGAGCTGTTTTTT
CASSPTRQANTGELFF
>TRBV7-9|TRBD1|TRBJ2-2|.
TGTGCCAGCGGAACAGGGGGTGGCGGGGAGCTGTTTTTT
CASGTGGGGELFF
>TRBV5-1|.|TRBJ2-3|.
TGCGCCAGCAGCTTGATCGGCGGGAGCACAGATACGCAGTATTTT
CASSLIGGSTDTQYF
>TRBV9|TRBD2|TRBJ2-2|.
TGTGCCAGCAGCGTAGCCGGGAGGGACACCGGGGGGCTGTTTTTT
CASSVAGRDTGGLFF
>TRBV29-1|.|TRBJ1-5|few
TGCAGCGTTGCGTCAGGAGTTAGCAATCAGCCCCAGCATTTT
CSVASGVSNQPQHF
>TRBV11-1|TRBD2|TRBJ2-5|.
TGTGCCAGCAGCTTAGATGGCCTAGCGGGAGGGCCACGGGAGACCCAGTACTTC
CASSLDGLAGGPRETQYF
>TRBV27|.|TRBJ2-5|.
TGTGCCAGCAGTCCCAAGCCCCCAGGGAGCCAAGAGACCCAGTACTTC
CASSPKPPGSQETQYF
>TRBV21-1|.|TRBJ1-4|.
TGTGCCAGCAGCGCCCGGGACAGGGTTGACGAAAAACTGTTTTTT
CASSARDRVDEKLFF
>TRBV2|.|TRBJ1-5|.
TGTGCCAGCGATCTGCTGGGGGGCAATCAGCCCCAGCATTTT
CASDLLGGNQPQHF
>TRBV27|TRBD1|TRBJ2-1|.
TGTGCCAGCAAGACACAGGGGGGCTCCTACAATGAGCAGTTCTTC
CASKTQGGSYNEQFF
>TRBV18|.|TRBJ2-5|.
TGTGCCAGCTCACCGTGGGGAGAGACCCAGTACTTC
CASSPWGETQYF
>TRBV29-1|TRBD1|TRBJ1-2|few
TGCGCAGTGCCAAGGGACAGTCCTAACTATGGCTACACCTTC
CAVPRDSPNYGYTF
>TRBV7-2|TRBD1|TRBJ1-5|.
TGTGCCAGCAGCCGCCGCAGGGGGCTGCGCAGCAATCAGCCCCAGCATTTT
CASSRRRGLRSNQPQHF
>TRBV25-1|.|TRBJ1-5|.
TGTGCCAGCAGTGAGCCGGGAAGGGCGGCCCAGCATTTT
CASSEPGRAAQHF
>TRBV7-2|TRBD1|TRBJ1-5|.
TGTGCCAGCAGCTTGGACAGGGGGAGGAATCAGCCCCAGCATTTT
CASSLDRGRNQPQHF
>TRBV12-3/TRBV12-4|TRBD1|TRBJ2-7|.
TGTGCCAGCAGGACAGGGAAACGTTACGAGCAGTACTTC
CASRTGKRYEQYF
>TRBV5-6|TRBD1|TRBJ2-7|.
TGTGCCAGCGAAGGGACAGGGACCCAAATTACCTACGAGCAGTACTTC
CASEGTGTQITYEQYF
>TRBV20-1|TRBD2|TRBJ2-7|many
TGCAGTGCTAGAGGTGGGGGACTAGCGGGAGTAGGTTCCTACGAGCAGTACTTC
CSARGGGLAGVGSYEQYF
>TRBV18|.|TRBJ2-5|.
TGTGCCAGCTCACCACGAGTAGACGAGACCCAGTACTTC
CASSPRVDETQYF
>TRBV6-1|TRBD2|TRBJ2-3|.
TGTGCCAGCGTGAGGGGCCTAGCGGCACGCGCAGATACGCAGTATTTT
CASVRGLAARADTQYF
>TRBV20-1|.|TRBJ2-1|.
TGCAGTGCTGAAGACAGGCCCTACAATGAGCAGTTCTTC
CSAEDRPYNEQFF
>TRBV5-1|TRBD1|TRBJ1-1|.
TGCGCCAGCAACTCAGGGGGCGCGACTGAAGCTTTCTTT
CASNSGGATEAFF
>TRBV7-2|.|TRBJ2-7|.
TGTGCCAGCAGCCTAGTCCTGAACGAGCAGTACTTC
CASSLVLNEQYF
>TRBV7-3|.|TRBJ1-1|.
TGTGCCAGTGGGGCCCAAATGAACACTGAAGCTTTCTTT
CASGAQMNTEAFF
>TRBV5-4|TRBD1|TRBJ2-2|.
TGTGCCAGCAGCCCATGGACAGGGGGGGATTCCGGGGAGCTGTTTTTT
CASSPWTGGDSGELFF